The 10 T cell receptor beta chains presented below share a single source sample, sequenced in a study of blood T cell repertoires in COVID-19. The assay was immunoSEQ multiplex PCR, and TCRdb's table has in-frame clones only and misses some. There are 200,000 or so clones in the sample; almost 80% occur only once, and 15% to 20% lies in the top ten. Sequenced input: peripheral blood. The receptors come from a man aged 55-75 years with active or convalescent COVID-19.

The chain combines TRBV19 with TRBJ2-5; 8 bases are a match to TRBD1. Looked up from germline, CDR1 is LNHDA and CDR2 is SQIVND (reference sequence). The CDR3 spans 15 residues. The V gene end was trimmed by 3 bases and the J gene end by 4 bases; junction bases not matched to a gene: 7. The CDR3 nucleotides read TGTGCCAGTAGTATTGCGGGACAGGACCGAGAGACCCAGTACTTC. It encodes CASSIAGQDRETQYF. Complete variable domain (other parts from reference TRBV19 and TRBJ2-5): DGGITQSPKYLFRKEGQNVTLSCEQNLNHDAMYWYRQDPGQGLRLIYYSQIVNDFQKGDIAEGYSVSREKKESFPLTVTSAQKNPTAFYLCASSIAGQDRETQYFGPGTRLLVL.

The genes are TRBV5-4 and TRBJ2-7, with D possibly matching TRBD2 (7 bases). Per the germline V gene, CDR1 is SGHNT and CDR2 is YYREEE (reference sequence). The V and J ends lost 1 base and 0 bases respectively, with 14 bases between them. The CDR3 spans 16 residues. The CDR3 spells CASSLRGGQSSYEQYF. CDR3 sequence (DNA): TGTGCCAGCAGCTTGAGGGGGGGCCAGAGCTCCTACGAGCAGTACTTC. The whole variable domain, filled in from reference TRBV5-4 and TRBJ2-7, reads ETGVTQSPTHLIKTRGQQVTLRCSSQSGHNTVSWYQQALGQGPQFIFQYYREEENGRGNFPPRFSGLQFPNYSSELNVNALELDDSALYLCASSLRGGQSSYEQYFGPGTRLTVT.

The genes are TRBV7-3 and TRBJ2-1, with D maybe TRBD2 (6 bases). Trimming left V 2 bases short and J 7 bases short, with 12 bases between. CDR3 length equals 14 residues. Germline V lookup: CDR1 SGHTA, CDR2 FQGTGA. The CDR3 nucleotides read TGTGCCAGCAGCTTAGAGGGGACTCCGAATGAGCAGTTCTTC. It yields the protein CASSLEGTPNEQFF.

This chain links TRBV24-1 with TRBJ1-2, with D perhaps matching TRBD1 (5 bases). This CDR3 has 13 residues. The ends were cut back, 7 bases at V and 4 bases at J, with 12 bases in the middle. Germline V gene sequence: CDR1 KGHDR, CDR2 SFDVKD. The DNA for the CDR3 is TGTGCCACCAGCCCTCAGGGATCCTATGGCTACACCTTC. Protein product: CATSPQGSYGYTF.

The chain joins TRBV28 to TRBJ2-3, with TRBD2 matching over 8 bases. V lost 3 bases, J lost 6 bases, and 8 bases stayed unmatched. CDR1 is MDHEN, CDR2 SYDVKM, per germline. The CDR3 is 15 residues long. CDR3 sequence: CASSFQSGRGDTQYF. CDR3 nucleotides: TGTGCCAGCAGTTTCCAGAGCGGGAGAGGGGATACGCAGTATTTT.

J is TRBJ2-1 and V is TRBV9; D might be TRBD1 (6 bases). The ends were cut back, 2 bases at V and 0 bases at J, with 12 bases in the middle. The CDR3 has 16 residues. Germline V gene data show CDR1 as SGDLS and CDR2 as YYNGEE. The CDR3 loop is CASSVQGLSSYNEQFF. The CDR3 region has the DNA TGTGCCAGCAGCGTCCAGGGGCTCAGCTCCTACAATGAGCAGTTCTTC.

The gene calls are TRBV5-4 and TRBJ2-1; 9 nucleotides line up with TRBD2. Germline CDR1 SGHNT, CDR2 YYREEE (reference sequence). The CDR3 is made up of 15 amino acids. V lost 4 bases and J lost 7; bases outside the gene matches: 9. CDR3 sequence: CASSAGGSGRNEQFF. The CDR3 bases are TGTGCCAGCAGCGCCGGGGGTAGCGGGAGAAATGAGCAGTTCTTC.

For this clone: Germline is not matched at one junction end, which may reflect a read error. The CDR3 region is CATSEAGTGAKTGELFF. As DNA, the CDR3 is TGTGCCACCAGTGAAGCCGGGACAGGGGCGAAAACCGGGGAGCTGTTTTTT. This chain joins TRBV24-1 and TRBJ2-2, with 10 positions matching TRBD1. CDR1 and CDR2 (germline): KGHDR, SFDVKD. The CDR3 totals 17 residues.

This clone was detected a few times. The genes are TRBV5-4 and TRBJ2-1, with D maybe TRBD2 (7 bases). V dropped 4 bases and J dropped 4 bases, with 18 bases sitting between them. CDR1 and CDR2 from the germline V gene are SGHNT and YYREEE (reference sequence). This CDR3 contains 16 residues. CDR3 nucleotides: TGTGCCAGCAGCCCGACCTCAGGGGAGGGGTACAATGAGCAGTTCTTC. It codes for CASSPTSGEGYNEQFF. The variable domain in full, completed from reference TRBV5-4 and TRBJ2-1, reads ETGVTQSPTHLIKTRGQQVTLRCSSQSGHNTVSWYQQALGQGPQFIFQYYREEENGRGNFPPRFSGLQFPNYSSELNVNALELDDSALYLCASSPTSGEGYNEQFFGPGTRLTVL.

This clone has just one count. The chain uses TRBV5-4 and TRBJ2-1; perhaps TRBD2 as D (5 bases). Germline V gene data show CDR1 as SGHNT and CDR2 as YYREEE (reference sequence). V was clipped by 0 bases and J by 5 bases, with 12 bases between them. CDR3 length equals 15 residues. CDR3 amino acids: CASSLVLAQDNEQFF. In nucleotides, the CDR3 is TGTGCCAGCAGCTTGGTTCTAGCACAAGACAATGAGCAGTTCTTC.